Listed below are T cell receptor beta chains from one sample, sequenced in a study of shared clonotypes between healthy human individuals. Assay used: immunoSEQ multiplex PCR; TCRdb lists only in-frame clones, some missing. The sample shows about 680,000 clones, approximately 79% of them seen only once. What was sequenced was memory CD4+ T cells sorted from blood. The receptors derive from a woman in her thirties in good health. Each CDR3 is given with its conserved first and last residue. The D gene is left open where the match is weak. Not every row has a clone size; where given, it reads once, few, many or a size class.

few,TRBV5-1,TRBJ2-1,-,TGCGCCAGCAGCAGATCGCATGAGCAGTTCTTC,CASSRSHEQFF
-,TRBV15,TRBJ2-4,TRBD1,TGTGCCACCAGCAGGCGAGTTGTAGGGACAGGAGCCAAAAACATTCAGTACTTC,CATSRRVVGTGAKNIQYF
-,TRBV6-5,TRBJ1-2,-,TGTGCCAGCAGCGCACAGAGGGCAGATGGCTACACCTTC,CASSAQRADGYTF
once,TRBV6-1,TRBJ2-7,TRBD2,TGTGCCAGCAGTGAACGGGGGGGCGGTTTTACTAGTCTATCGCAGTACTTC,CASSERGGGFTSLSQYF
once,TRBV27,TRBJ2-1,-,TGTGCCAGCAGTTTCTACGGGGGTCACAATGAGCAGTTCTTC,CASSFYGGHNEQFF
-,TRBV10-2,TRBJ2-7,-,TGCGCCTCATGGGCGGATAACTCCTACGAGCAGTACTTC,CASWADNSYEQYF
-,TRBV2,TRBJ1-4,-,TGTGCCAGCAGTGAAAGGATAGCCTCAACTAATGAAAAACTGTTTTTT,CASSERIASTNEKLFF
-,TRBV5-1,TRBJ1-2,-,TGCGCCAGCAGCTTGAGAGGAGGCTATGGCTACACCTTC,CASSLRGGYGYTF
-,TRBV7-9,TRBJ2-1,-,TGTGCCAGCAGCTTTGTAGACACCCAGTTCTTC,CASSFVDTQFF
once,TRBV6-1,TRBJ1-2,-,TGTGCCAGCAGTGAACTCGGGGGTCCCTATGGCTACACCTTC,CASSELGGPYGYTF
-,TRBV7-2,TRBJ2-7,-,TGTGCCAGCAGCTTACTCGAGGGACCATACGAGCAGTACTTC,CASSLLEGPYEQYF
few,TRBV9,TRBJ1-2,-,TGTGCCAGCAGCGTGGGCTTAGGGAATAACTATGGCTACACCTTC,CASSVGLGNNYGYTF
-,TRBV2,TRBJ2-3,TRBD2,TGTGCCAGCAGTGAATTTCTGGGACTAGCAACAGATACGCAGTATTTT,CASSEFLGLATDTQYF